The 23 T cell receptor beta chains reported below all come from one sample, sequenced in a study of blood T cell repertoires in COVID-19. Profiled with immunoSEQ multiplex PCR; TCRdb holds only in-frame clones, not every one. Here the sample spans 200,000 to 250,000 clones, around 85% being singletons. Sequencing used PBMCs or T cells enriched from blood (not recorded which). The receptors stem from a woman between 40 and 55 years old with acute COVID-19.

This CDR3 is CASSSGGTGLFNTIYF. In nucleotides, the CDR3 is TGCGCCAGCAGCTCCGGAGGGACAGGGCTCTTTAACACCATATATTTT. V usage is TRBV5-1 and J usage is TRBJ1-3; TRBD1 matches 9 bases. Germline V gene lookup returns CDR1 SGHRS and CDR2 YFSETQ. V dropped 3 bases and J dropped 7; count of bases not matched to a gene: 11. The CDR3 length is 16 residues.

Points on this clone: The sample carries other DNA sequences with the same CDR3. The chain couples TRBV3-1 (or the pseudogene TRBV3-2) to TRBJ2-3; 12 bases line up with TRBD2. V dropped 1 base and J dropped 3; count of bases not matched to a gene: 2. The CDR3 has 16 amino acids. The germline gives CDR1 LGHDT, CDR2 YNNKEL (reference sequence). The CDR3 DNA is TGTGCCAGCAGCCAAGTCCTAGCGGGAGGGACAGATACGCAGTATTTT. Translated, it gives CASSQVLAGGTDTQYF.

This clone was picked up one time. V and J are TRBV19 and TRBJ2-1, with TRBD2 matching 12 bases. Trimming removed 1 base from V and 9 bases from J; junction bases left unmatched: 4. The CDR3 sequence is 15 residues long. Per germline, CDR1 LNHDA and CDR2 SQIVND (reference sequence). CDR3 nucleotide sequence: TGTGCCAGTAGTATAGGCAGACTAGCGGGAGTTGAGCAGTTCTTC. This translates into CASSIGRLAGVEQFF.

The J gene is TRBJ2-7, the V gene TRBV27; 8 bases are a match to TRBD1. The ends lost 7 bases at V and 6 bases at J; junction bases unmatched: 11. Germline V gives CDR1 MNHEY, CDR2 SMNVEV (reference sequence). The CDR3 is made up of 14 amino acids. Here the CDR3 DNA reads TGTGCCAGCACCTCAGGGGACAGGCGAGGCGAGCAGTACTTC. It codes for CASTSGDRRGEQYF.

This clone was observed once. The rearrangement joins TRBV7-6 to TRBJ2-1; D call uncertain. Trimming took off 0 bases at V and 1 base at J, with 4 bases between the two ends. This CDR3 contains 14 residues. From germline, CDR1 is SGHVS and CDR2 FNYEAQ. The CDR3 DNA sequence: TGTGCCAGCAGCTTAGCGCAGTCCTACAATGAGCAGTTCTTC. Its protein product is CASSLAQSYNEQFF.

The chain carries TRBV25-1 and TRBJ2-2; D is unclear. CDR1 is MGHDK and CDR2 is SYGVNS in the germline V gene. Trimming shortened V by 2 bases and J by 13 bases, and 14 bases separated the two germline ends. This CDR3 has 13 residues. The CDR3 region is CASSERVVPLLFF. The CDR3 DNA follows: TGTGCCAGCAGTGAAAGAGTGGTGCCCTTGCTGTTTTTT.

The gene calls are TRBV30 and TRBJ2-2; D gene unclear. Trimming took 3 bases from V and 1 from J, leaving 12 bases between them. Germline V gives CDR1 GTSNPN, CDR2 SVGIG (reference sequence). CDR3 length: 15 amino acids. In DNA, the CDR3 is TGTGCCTGGAGAATGGTAGACAAGAACACCGGGGAGCTGTTTTTT. As protein: CAWRMVDKNTGELFF.

The chain employs TRBV10-1 and TRBJ2-1; TRBD2 aligns across 8 bases. After removal of 6 bases from V and 9 bases from J, the junction contained 10 bases not matched to a gene. This CDR3 has 14 residues. Germline V lookup: CDR1 WNHNN, CDR2 SYGVQD (reference sequence). CDR3 DNA: TGCGCCAGCAGCCCCGGGACTAGTATTCGTGAGCAGTTCTTC. Protein: CASSPGTSIREQFF.

As concerns this clone: Other DNA sequences in this sample translate to the same CDR3. J is TRBJ2-7 and V is TRBV19, with 11 positions matching TRBD1. The CDR3 has 13 residues. With V trimmed by 7 bases and J by 3 bases, 2 bases remained unmatched. Germline CDR1 LNHDA, CDR2 SQIVND (reference sequence). As DNA, the CDR3 is TGTGCCAGTAAGGGGACAGGGGGCTACGAGCAGTACTTC. It translates to CASKGTGGYEQYF.

The table lists this clone with a count of one. Given a much more abundant clone one base away, this may be a read error. The chain is built from TRBV11-3 and TRBJ2-7, with D possibly matching TRBD2 (6 bases). This CDR3 spans 13 amino acids. V shed 5 bases and J shed 0 bases, with 8 bases lying between them. Looked up from germline, CDR1 is SGHNT and CDR2 is YENEEA. The DNA for the CDR3 is TGTGCCAGCAGCCCCGGGAGCTCCTACGAGCAGTACTTC. Its translation is CASSPGSSYEQYF.

The genes are TRBV29-1 and TRBJ1-6, with 8 bases that match TRBD1. CDR1 and CDR2 (germline): SQVTM, ANQGSEA. The CDR3 runs to 13 residues. The CDR3 sequence: CRPQGALDSPLHF. The DNA of the CDR3 is TGCAGACCTCAGGGGGCCCTTGACTCACCCCTCCACTTT.

The chain uses TRBV5-1 and TRBJ2-3, with 12 bases fitting TRBD2. The germline gives CDR1 SGHRS, CDR2 YFSETQ. The ends lost 6 bases at V and 3 bases at J; junction bases unmatched: 8. The CDR3 runs 16 residues. The CDR3 nucleotides read TGCGCCAGCACCCCAGAGACTAGCGGGAGAACAGATACGCAGTATTTT. It yields the protein CASTPETSGRTDTQYF.

The chain uses TRBV6-5 and TRBJ2-7, with 9 bases matching TRBD2. The CDR3 covers 14 residues. CDR1 and CDR2 from the germline V gene are MNHEY and SVGAGI. J was trimmed by 1 base and V by 7 bases; bases with no gene match: 5. The CDR3: CASMSGRYSYEQYF. The CDR3, as DNA: TGTGCCAGCATGAGCGGGAGGTATTCCTACGAGCAGTACTTC.

The rearrangement uses TRBV6-5 and TRBJ2-7, with TRBD2 matching over 11 bases. The CDR3 has 15 amino acids. Per the germline V gene, CDR1 is MNHEY and CDR2 is SVGAGI. The J segment lost 4 bases and the V segment lost 2 bases, leaving 4 bases of the junction unmatched. For the CDR3, the DNA is TGTGCCAGCAGTTACGAGCTAGCGGGAGGATACGAGCAGTACTTC. This sequence encodes CASSYELAGGYEQYF.

The rearrangement links TRBV28 to TRBJ1-1; D perhaps matches TRBD1 (5 bases). Trimming took off 5 bases at V and 5 bases at J, with 15 bases between the two ends. The CDR3 has 14 amino acids. Germline assignment: CDR1 MDHEN and CDR2 SYDVKM. CDR3 in amino acids: CASSPHGQGTEAFF. Written as DNA, the CDR3 is TGTGCCAGCAGTCCCCACGGACAAGGAACTGAAGCTTTCTTT.

This clone occurred once. The V and J genes are TRBV24-1 and TRBJ2-1, with D possibly TRBD1 on 5 matching bases. V lost 8 bases and J lost 4, with 11 bases in between. The germline CDR1 and CDR2 sequences are KGHDR and SFDVKD. This CDR3 is built from 13 residues. The CDR3 region has the DNA TGTGCCACCAAGGACATTCGATACAATGAGCAGTTCTTC. The encoded protein is CATKDIRYNEQFF.

V gene TRBV18 combines with J gene TRBJ1-1; no reliable D call. The germline V gene has CDR1 KGHSH and CDR2 LQKENI. CDR3 size: 15 residues. V dropped 6 bases and J dropped 1 base, with 15 bases sitting between them. CDR3 sequence (DNA): TGTGCCAGCTCGGTTACGGAGGCGAAGAACACTGAAGCTTTCTTT. Protein product: CASSVTEAKNTEAFF.

The gene calls are TRBV29-1 and TRBJ1-1; unclear D gene. With 0 bases removed from V and 8 bases from J, the gap between germline ends came to 7 bases. Germline loops: CDR1 SQVTM, CDR2 ANQGSEA. The CDR3 extends over 11 amino acids. This chain's CDR3 is CSVEDGREAFF. In DNA, the CDR3 is TGCAGCGTTGAAGATGGGCGAGAAGCTTTCTTT.

This clone was counted a single time. This chain connects TRBV7-9 to TRBJ2-1; 7 bases align to TRBD1. V lost 4 bases, J lost 4 bases, and 10 bases stayed unmatched. The CDR3 runs to 16 residues. CDR1 SEHNR and CDR2 FQNEAQ come from the germline V gene (reference sequence). CDR3 DNA sequence: TGTGCCAGCAGCTCCGTCAGACAGGGCGAATACAATGAGCAGTTCTTC. Translation: CASSSVRQGEYNEQFF.

The chain employs TRBV11-3 and TRBJ1-1; D not certain. Germline lookup yields CDR1 SGHNT and CDR2 YENEEA. The CDR3 consists of 17 residues. Trimming removed 0 bases at V and 4 bases at J, with 18 bases between. For the CDR3, the DNA is TGTGCCAGCAGCTTAGATTTATCCCGGAGTGTGGGCACTGAAGCTTTCTTT. Amino acids: CASSLDLSRSVGTEAFF.

This clone was detected only once. The genes are TRBV27 and TRBJ1-2; 7 bases map to TRBD1. This CDR3 has 14 residues. J was trimmed by 2 bases and V by 4 bases; bases with no gene match: 4. Germline CDR1 reads MNHEY; CDR2 reads SMNVEV (reference sequence). The chain's CDR3 is CASSSRTGNYGYTF. In DNA, the CDR3 is TGTGCCAGCAGTTCTCGGACAGGAAACTATGGCTACACCTTC.

The genes are TRBV5-6 and TRBJ2-7; perhaps TRBD1 as D (6 bases). Germline assignment: CDR1 SGHDT and CDR2 YYEEEE. Between the trimmed V and J ends, which lost 4 bases and 7 bases, there was a span of 12 bases. The CDR3 extends over 12 amino acids. CDR3 DNA: TGTGCCAGCAGCGGGGACACGAGGGAGCAGTACTTC. It yields the protein CASSGDTREQYF.

This clone appeared once. V usage is TRBV5-4 and J usage is TRBJ2-3, with a weak D call TRBD1 (7 bases). From germline, CDR1 is SGHNT and CDR2 YYREEE (reference sequence). CDR3 size: 16 residues. Trimming cost V 4 bases and J 4 bases, with 19 bases left between them. Here the CDR3 DNA reads TGTGCCAGCAGCCCTATCCCGCGGAGGGGGCCAGATACGCAGTATTTT. This codes for CASSPIPRRGPDTQYF.